A selection of T cell receptor beta chains follows, all from one sample in a study of T cells expressing NK-cell markers. TCRdb re-analyzed the 5' RACE reads; it lists each CDR3 protein once, without DNA. The listing contains approximately 550,000 distinct CDR3 sequences. Sequenced input: blood T cells: a sorted CD56 or NKG2C T cell subset, CD4+ or CD8+ T cells, or bulk PBMC T cells (not recorded which). These receptors came from a man aged 18 to 35 in good health. CDR3s include the opening cysteine and the closing phenylalanine or tryptophan. Fields, in order: CDR3 protein, J gene, V gene.

CASSLAQGAGANVLTF | TRBJ2-6 | TRBV7-9
CASSQQGGYTQYF | TRBJ2-5 | TRBV5-6
CATSRDLSSSGTDTQYF | TRBJ2-3 | TRBV15
CASSQDRAESPNTEAFF | TRBJ1-1 | TRBV4-2
CASSLFRTSGSHEQYF | TRBJ2-7 | TRBV12-3/TRBV12-4
CASSLTTGLRRGTQYF | TRBJ2-3 | TRBV7-2
CASSRTGVGELFF | TRBJ2-2 | TRBV27
CASSLGGNPETQYF | TRBJ2-5 | TRBV5-5
CASSLVQDAANYGYTF | TRBJ1-2 | TRBV5-1
CASRKTGGADGANVLTF | TRBJ2-6 | TRBV6-2/TRBV6-3
CSVEDRGRRETQYF | TRBJ2-5 | TRBV29-1
CASSRQESGQPQHF | TRBJ1-5 | TRBV7-9
CASSRSTGTGNQPQHF | TRBJ1-5 | TRBV12-3/TRBV12-4
CASSKGWAFNEQFF | TRBJ2-1 | TRBV27
CSARTGIAKNIQYF | TRBJ2-4 | TRBV20-1
CASSVGDGRAPYNEQFF | TRBJ2-1 | TRBV9
CASRIQGGEGYTF | TRBJ1-2 | TRBV12-3/TRBV12-4
CASSLGQISYNEQFF | TRBJ2-1 | TRBV7-9
CATRSKDSYNEQFF | TRBJ2-1 | TRBV24-1
CASSYEPAGGLKQFF | TRBJ2-1 | TRBV6-2/TRBV6-3
CASSPRTSGSFYNEQFF | TRBJ2-1 | TRBV9
CASSLVQGDYGYTF | TRBJ1-2 | TRBV11-2
CASSLFETRVYEQYF | TRBJ2-7 | TRBV7-2
CASSPKRGYGTEAFF | TRBJ1-1 | TRBV12-3/TRBV12-4
CASSTGQGAGGTDTQYF | TRBJ2-3 | TRBV11-3
CASTQEARGIAEKLFF | TRBJ1-4 | TRBV7-8
CASSPTIVPGTGRYEQYF | TRBJ2-7 | TRBV5-6
CASSQTSGVYNEQFF | TRBJ2-1 | TRBV6-1
CASSFEGNTIYF | TRBJ1-3 | TRBV12-3/TRBV12-4
CASSYGVAATYEQYF | TRBJ2-7 | TRBV6-2/TRBV6-3
CASSRGGEQTEQFF | TRBJ2-1 | TRBV4-2
CASSPPQGLAPFF | TRBJ2-1 | TRBV11-2
CASSLTWAGGRTDTQYF | TRBJ2-3 | TRBV5-6
CASHPGTMISEQYF | TRBJ2-7 | TRBV6-1
CASSRAPGGADNEQFF | TRBJ2-1 | TRBV5-1
CATRKGRTSVYNEQFF | TRBJ2-1 | TRBV28
CASSTPRPFRGYTF | TRBJ1-2 | TRBV6-5
CASSQELRGREYNEQFF | TRBJ2-1 | TRBV4-3
CSARAEGPQGYTF | TRBJ1-2 | TRBV20-1
CSARDPSGRAGTQYF | TRBJ2-5 | TRBV20-1
CASSLMSSGNTGELFF | TRBJ2-2 | TRBV5-1
CASSKYTSGLGNQPQHF | TRBJ1-5 | TRBV19
CASSPVRAPGELFF | TRBJ2-2 | TRBV7-9
CASSLVTGMGETQYF | TRBJ2-5 | TRBV11-2
CASSLFQREGEQFF | TRBJ2-1 | TRBV28
CASSLTERSGNTIYF | TRBJ1-3 | TRBV7-9
CASSYSSSGSKDTQYF | TRBJ2-3 | TRBV6-5
CSADRRLRGEQFF | TRBJ2-1 | TRBV20-1
CASSQPTSGRRYNEQFF | TRBJ2-1 | TRBV4-1
CASEGANTEAFF | TRBJ1-1 | TRBV16
CASEHLGTGGSYEQFF | TRBJ2-1 | TRBV21-1
CASSSGTSGLGSYNEQFF | TRBJ2-1 | TRBV7-6
CASSITHTVTDGELFF | TRBJ2-2 | TRBV6-1
CASSPRGGTAISPLHF | TRBJ1-6 | TRBV12-3/TRBV12-4
CAWSQWEAEDTQYF | TRBJ2-3 | TRBV30
CAIRGGPNANYGYTF | TRBJ1-2 | TRBV10-3
CASSLWGRREQYF | TRBJ2-7 | TRBV5-1